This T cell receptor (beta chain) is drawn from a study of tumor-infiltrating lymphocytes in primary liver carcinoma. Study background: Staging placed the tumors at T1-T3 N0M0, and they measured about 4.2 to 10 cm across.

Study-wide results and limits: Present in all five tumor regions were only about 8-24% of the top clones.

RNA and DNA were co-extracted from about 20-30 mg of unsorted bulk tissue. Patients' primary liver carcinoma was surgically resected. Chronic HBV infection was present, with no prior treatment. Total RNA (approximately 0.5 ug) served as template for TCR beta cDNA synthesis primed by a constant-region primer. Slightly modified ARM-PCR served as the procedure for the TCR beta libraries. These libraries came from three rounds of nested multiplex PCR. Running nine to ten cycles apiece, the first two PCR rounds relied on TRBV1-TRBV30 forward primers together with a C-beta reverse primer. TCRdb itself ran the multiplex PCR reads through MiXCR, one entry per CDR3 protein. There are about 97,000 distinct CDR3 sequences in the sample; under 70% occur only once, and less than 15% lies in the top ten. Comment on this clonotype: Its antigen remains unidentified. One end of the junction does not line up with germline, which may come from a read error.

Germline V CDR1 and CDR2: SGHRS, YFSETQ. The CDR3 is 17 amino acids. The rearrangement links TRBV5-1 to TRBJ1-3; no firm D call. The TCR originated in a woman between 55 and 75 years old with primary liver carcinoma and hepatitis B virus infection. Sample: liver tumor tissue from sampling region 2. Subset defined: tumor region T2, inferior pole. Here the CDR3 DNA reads TGCGCCAGCAGCTTGGAAGCGACGGGGATCTCTGGAGACACCATATATTTT. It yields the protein CASSLEATGISGDTIYF.